The 4 T cell receptor beta chains in this list originate from one sample, sequenced in a study of T cell responses to AZD1222 COVID-19 vaccine. Sequencing was performed with immunoSEQ multiplex PCR; in TCRdb, only in-frame clones are kept and a portion is missing. The sample lists 110,000 or so clones, about 86% occurring once. The sample in question was peripheral blood, obtained 28 days after the second AZD1222 dose. The receptor set was obtained from an adult who received the AZD1222 COVID-19 vaccine.

The J gene is TRBJ2-3, the V gene TRBV11-3, with 9 bases that match TRBD1. The CDR3 has 15 residues. V lost 5 bases and J lost 2; bases outside the gene matches: 5. Germline V lookup: CDR1 SGHNT, CDR2 YENEEA. CDR3 DNA sequence: TGTGCCAGCAGCCTAGGACAGGGGTCCACAGATACGCAGTATTTT. Translated: CASSLGQGSTDTQYF. Variable domain in full (rest from reference TRBV11-3 and TRBJ2-3): EAGVVQSPRYKIIEKKQPVAFWCNPISGHNTLYWYLQNLGQGPELLIRYENEEAVDDSQLPKDRFSAERLKGVDSTLKIQPAELGDSAVYLCASSLGQGSTDTQYFGPGTRLTVL.

The chain joins TRBV29-1 to TRBJ1-2; D ambiguous. The germline V gene encodes CDR1 SQVTM and CDR2 ANQGSEA. The CDR3 has 8 residues. Trimming removed 7 bases at V and 6 bases at J, with 3 bases between. The CDR3 here is CSANGYTF. The CDR3 nucleotides read TGCAGCGCCAATGGCTACACCTTC.

The rearrangement joins TRBV11-3 to TRBJ1-2, with D hard to call. This CDR3 comprises 13 residues. Deletions cut 1 base from V and 4 bases from J, with 7 bases between. The germline gives CDR1 SGHNT, CDR2 YENEEA. The CDR3 region is CASSLGRLYGYTF. In DNA form, the CDR3 reads TGTGCCAGCAGCTTAGGACGGCTCTATGGCTACACCTTC.

The chain uses TRBV15 and TRBJ1-2; 7 bases line up with TRBD1. V lost 1 base to trimming and J lost 1 base; unmatched junction nucleotides: 3. The CDR3 consists of 15 residues. Germline-derived CDR1 and CDR2 are LNHNV and YYDKDF (reference sequence). CDR3 nucleotide sequence: TGTGCCACCAGCAGAGGGACAGGCCTTAACTATGGCTACACCTTC. Translation gives CATSRGTGLNYGYTF.